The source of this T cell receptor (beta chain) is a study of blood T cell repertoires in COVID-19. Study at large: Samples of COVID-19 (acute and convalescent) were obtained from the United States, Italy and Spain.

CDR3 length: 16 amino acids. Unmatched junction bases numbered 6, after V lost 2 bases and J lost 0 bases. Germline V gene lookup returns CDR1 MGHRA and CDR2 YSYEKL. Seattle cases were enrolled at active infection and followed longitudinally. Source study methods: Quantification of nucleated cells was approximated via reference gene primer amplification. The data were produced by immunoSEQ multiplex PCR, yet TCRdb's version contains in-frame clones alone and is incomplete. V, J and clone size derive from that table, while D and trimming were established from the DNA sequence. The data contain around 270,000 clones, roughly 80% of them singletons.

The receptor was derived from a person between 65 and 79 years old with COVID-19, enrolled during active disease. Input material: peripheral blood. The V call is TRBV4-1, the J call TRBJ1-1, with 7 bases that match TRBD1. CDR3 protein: CASSQPSGTVNTEAFF. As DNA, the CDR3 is TGCGCCAGCAGCCAACCCTCCGGGACAGTGAACACTGAAGCTTTCTTT.